Shown below are 16 T cell receptor beta chains from a single sample sequenced in a study of B cell selection in AIRE deficiency. Regulatory T cells were sorted as CD4+CD25hiCD127low/negative cells. Libraries were prepared by immunoSEQ multiplex PCR; TCRdb keeps only in-frame clonotypes and omits some of them. The table records about 19,000 clones, about 93% of them present only once. The sample taken for sequencing was CD4+CD25+ Tregs sorted from PBMCs. The receptors were sampled from a human donor in good health.

Comment on this clone: The junction shows a germline mismatch at one end, possibly a read error. Other DNA sequences from this sample encode an identical CDR3 as well. The chain is built from TRBV28 and TRBJ2-4; D possibly corresponds to TRBD2 (6 bases). CDR3 size: 18 residues. Per germline, CDR1 MDHEN and CDR2 SYDVKM. The CDR3 spells CASSLPQGGGRAKNIQYF. The CDR3, as DNA: TGTGCTAGCAGTTTACCGCAGGGTGGAGGGAGGGCCAAAAACATTCAGTACTTC. The full variable domain, with the rest looked up from reference TRBV28 and TRBJ2-4, is DVKVTQSSRYLVKRTGEKVFLECVQDMDHENMFWYRQDPGLGLRLIYFSYDVKMKEKGDIPEGYSVSREKKERFSLILESASTNQTSMYLCASSLPQGGGRAKNIQYFGAGTRLSVL.

This chain uses TRBV5-1 with TRBJ2-3; D unclear. Deletions cut 2 bases from V and 3 bases from J, with 10 bases between. The length of the CDR3 is 14 residues. Germline lookup yields CDR1 SGHRS and CDR2 YFSETQ. The CDR3 reads CASSLEVWTDTQYF. The CDR3 DNA reads TGCGCCAGCAGCTTAGAAGTTTGGACAGATACGCAGTATTTT.

The chain recombines TRBV5-1 with TRBJ2-3; 12 nucleotides match TRBD2. From germline, CDR1 is SGHRS and CDR2 YFSETQ. CDR3 length equals 16 residues. After removal of 4 bases from V and 1 base from J, the junction contained 4 bases not matched to a gene. CDR3 in DNA: TGCGCCAGCAGCCTGCTAGCGGGAGGGGGCACAGATACGCAGTATTTT. Protein product: CASSLLAGGGTDTQYF.

J is TRBJ1-3 and V is TRBV18; possible D gene TRBD1, 6 bases. There are 15 residues in the CDR3. Germline values: CDR1 KGHSH, CDR2 LQKENI. Trimming pared 3 bases from V and 6 bases from J, leaving 15 bases between. The CDR3 DNA follows: TGTGCCAGCTCACCGTTAGGACAGAGATCAAACACCATATATTTT. This sequence encodes CASSPLGQRSNTIYF.

The rearrangement joins TRBV19 to TRBJ2-1; 12 bases are a match to TRBD2. The length of the CDR3 is 15 residues. V shed 6 bases, J shed 4 bases, and the junction held 4 bases outside the gene matches. Germline V gene data show CDR1 as LNHDA and CDR2 as SQIVND (reference sequence). The CDR3 coding sequence is TGTGCCAGTAGCAGGACTAGCGGGGTTTACAATGAGCAGTTCTTC. It translates to CASSRTSGVYNEQFF.

The chain recombines TRBV7-7 with TRBJ2-5, with D perhaps matching TRBD1 (5 bases). There are 14 residues in the CDR3. In germline, CDR1 is SSHAT, CDR2 FNYEAQ (reference sequence). The germline V and J ends were trimmed by 1 base and 5 bases, with 11 bases remaining between them. CDR3 in amino acids: CASSLGAGPETQYF. For the CDR3, the DNA is TGTGCCAGCAGCTTAGGGGCAGGGCCGGAGACCCAGTACTTC.

The V gene is TRBV7-9, the J gene TRBJ2-2, with D tentatively TRBD1 or TRBD2 (5 bases each). Germline V gene sequence: CDR1 SEHNR, CDR2 FQNEAQ (reference sequence). V was pared by 5 bases and J by 7 bases, with 17 bases between. The CDR3 is 15 residues long. The CDR3 here is CASSRGGTLGGELFF. The DNA of the CDR3 is TGTGCCAGCAGCCGGGGCGGTACCTTGGGCGGGGAGCTGTTTTTT.

The V and J genes are TRBV6-1 and TRBJ2-7; the D is unclear. The CDR3 has 11 residues. CDR1 is MNHNS and CDR2 is SASEGT in the germline V gene. V was clipped by 3 bases and J by 4 bases, with 4 bases between them. CDR3 residues: CASSEGYEQYF. The CDR3, as DNA: TGTGCCAGCAGTGAGGGGTACGAGCAGTACTTC.

The CDR3 loop is CASSYSAWTGELFF. CDR3 DNA: TGTGCCAGCAGTTACTCGGCGTGGACCGGGGAGCTGTTTTTT. The chain recombines TRBV6-6 with TRBJ2-2; D is unclear. The germline gives CDR1 MNHNY, CDR2 SVGAGI (reference sequence). The CDR3 consists of 14 residues. Deletions cut 0 bases from V and 5 bases from J, with 7 bases between.

The rearrangement uses TRBV5-1 and TRBJ1-6; perhaps TRBD1 as D (5 bases). The CDR3 has 13 residues. V dropped 4 bases and J dropped 6 bases, with 8 bases sitting between them. Germline CDR1 is SGHRS and CDR2 is YFSETQ. DNA of the CDR3: TGCGCCAGCAGCCGGGACCCTAATTCACCCCTCCACTTT. Its protein is CASSRDPNSPLHF.

This rearrangement joins TRBV7-6 to TRBJ1-1; D not certain. Looked up from germline, CDR1 is SGHVS and CDR2 is FNYEAQ. CDR3 size: 13 residues. V shed 5 bases and J shed 0 bases, with 7 bases lying between them. CDR3 coding DNA: TGTGCCAGCAGCGCGACTGTGAACACTGAAGCTTTCTTT. Residues: CASSATVNTEAFF.

The J gene is TRBJ1-2, the V gene TRBV5-1; 7 bases match TRBD1. V lost 3 bases, J lost 5 bases, and 10 bases stayed unmatched. Germline-derived CDR1 and CDR2 are SGHRS and YFSETQ. The CDR3 has 15 residues. The DNA for the CDR3 is TGCGCCAGCAGCTATGCCGCCGGGACAGTGTATGGCTACACCTTC. It translates to CASSYAAGTVYGYTF.

This clone was counted once. The genes are TRBV30 and TRBJ2-7; no definite D call. Germline assignment: CDR1 GTSNPN and CDR2 SVGIG (reference sequence). This CDR3 has 11 residues. This CDR3 reads CALHQPDEQYF. The CDR3 coding sequence is TGTGCTTTACATCAGCCCGACGAGCAGTACTTC. Variable domain in full (rest from reference TRBV30 and TRBJ2-7): SQTIHQWPATLVQPVGSPLSLECTVEGTSNPNLYWYRQAAGRGLQLLFYSVGIGQISSEVPQNLSASRPQDRQFILSSKKLLLSDSGFYLCALHQPDEQYFGPGTRLTVT.

V usage is TRBV10-3 and J usage is TRBJ1-6, with D possibly matching TRBD1 (5 bases). With 8 bases removed from V and 6 bases from J, the gap between germline ends came to 14 bases. CDR3 length: 14 residues. Germline-derived CDR1 and CDR2 are ENHRY and SYGVKD. The CDR3 DNA is TGTGCCATCGGGCAGGGATGGGGTAATTCACCCCTCCACTTT. As protein: CAIGQGWGNSPLHF.

The chain is built from TRBV5-1 and TRBJ2-4; D is undetermined. The CDR3 length is 14 residues. From germline, CDR1 is SGHRS and CDR2 YFSETQ. The V end lost 6 bases, the J end lost 5 bases, and 15 bases lay between the germline ends. The CDR3 loop reads CASKVDPTENIQYF. In DNA, the CDR3 is TGCGCCAGCAAGGTGGACCCCACGGAAAACATTCAGTACTTC.

The chain couples TRBV28 to TRBJ1-6; no clear D gene. Germline CDR1 MDHEN, CDR2 SYDVKM. This CDR3 region has 15 residues. V was clipped by 6 bases and J by 6 bases, with 15 bases between them. The CDR3 nucleotides are TGTGCCAGCAGCCCAACGGGCGGCACTAATTCACCCCTCCACTTT. It translates to CASSPTGGTNSPLHF.